These T cell receptor beta chains were read from a single sample in a study of blood T cells in healthy people across ages. One entry per CDR3 protein, called by TCRdb with MiXCR from the 5' RACE reads. The data contain over 1,500,000 distinct CDR3 sequences, 30% to 40% of them singletons. Source material: blood. These receptor sequences come from a human donor in good health. CDR3s include the opening cysteine and the closing phenylalanine or tryptophan. The D gene is left open where the match is weak. Some rows have no size entry. The others give once, few or many, or a class for an expanded clone.

abundance	v_gene	j_gene	d_gene	CDR3nt	CDR3aa
NA	TRBV10-3	TRBJ2-7	NA	TGTGCCATCGGGTACGAGCAGTACTTC	CAIGYEQYF
few	TRBV12-3/TRBV12-4	TRBJ1-6	TRBD1	TGTGCCAGCAGCCGGACCGGGACAGGGGGAACACCCCTCCACTTT	CASSRTGTGGTPLHF
NA	TRBV20-1	TRBJ1-6	TRBD1	TGCAGTGCTAGGGCGACAGGGACAAGGGCCCTCCACTTT	CSARATGTRALHF
NA	TRBV20-1	TRBJ2-5	NA	TGCAGTGCTAGAGTTGGGAGGCAAGAGACCCGGTACTTC	CSARVGRQETRYF
NA	TRBV5-5	TRBJ2-5	NA	TGTGCCAGCAGCTTGGGGGCGTCTCCTCTCCAAGAGACCCAGTACTTC	CASSLGASPLQETQYF
once	TRBV10-2	TRBJ2-5	TRBD2	TGCGCCAGCAGTGGGGGACTAGCGGGGTGGGAGACCCAGTACTTC	CASSGGLAGWETQYF
few	TRBV29-1	TRBJ2-3	NA	TGCAGCGTTCGCAAGATCTATAGACAACATACGCAGTATTTT	CSVRKIYRQHTQYF
NA	TRBV7-8	TRBJ2-2	NA	TGTGCCAGCAGCTTAATCCGGGGTCGGGCCGGGGAGCTGTTTTTT	CASSLIRGRAGELFF
many	TRBV7-8	TRBJ2-7	NA	TGTGCCAGCAGCCTTAGAAGATACGAGCAGTACTTC	CASSLRRYEQYF
few	TRBV27	TRBJ2-3	TRBD1	TGTGCCAGCAGTTCGACAGGGGTCATTAGCACAGATACGCAGTATTTT	CASSSTGVISTDTQYF
NA	TRBV9	TRBJ2-5	NA	TGTGCCAGCAGGGGATCCACGGAGACCCAGTACTTC	CASRGSTETQYF
NA	TRBV2	TRBJ2-4	NA	TGTGCCAGCAAATCTGTCAGGCTAGCCAAAAACATTCAGTACTTC	CASKSVRLAKNIQYF
NA	TRBV12-3/TRBV12-4	TRBJ1-6	NA	TGTGCCAGCAGTTTAAGGGGCGGTGCCAGTGCGAGGTCACCCCTCCACTTT	CASSLRGGASARSPLHF
few	TRBV28	TRBJ1-5	NA	TGTGCCAGCAGTTTAGGGGGGACGCCGGCTCAGCCCCAGCATTTT	CASSLGGTPAQPQHF
NA	TRBV4-3	TRBJ2-1	TRBD2	TGCGCCAGCAGCCCACTAGCGGGGGGGAGGCCCCGTACTTCCTACAATGAGCAGTTCTTC	CASSPLAGGRPRTSYNEQFF
few	TRBV7-9	TRBJ2-5	NA	TGTGCCAGCAGCTTAGTTGGGGGCAAGACCCAGTACTTC	CASSLVGGKTQYF
NA	TRBV28	TRBJ1-4	NA	TGTGCCAGCAGATTTCAGGGTGGGAACGAAAAACTGTTTTTT	CASRFQGGNEKLFF
NA	TRBV29-1	TRBJ2-5	TRBD2	TGCAGCGCATGCTTTGGGGGGGGAGAGACCCAGTACTTC	CSACFGGGETQYF
NA	TRBV20-1	TRBJ1-2	NA	TGCAGTGTTAGGTTGGACAGTACCTATGGCTACACCTTC	CSVRLDSTYGYTF
NA	TRBV7-6	TRBJ1-2	NA	TGTGCCAGCAGCTTAGGAGCCCATGGCTACACCTTC	CASSLGAHGYTF
NA	TRBV6-2/TRBV6-3	TRBJ1-1	NA	TGTGCCACAGGGGTCGATGGGGACACTGAAGCTTTCTTT	CATGVDGDTEAFF
NA	TRBV7-3	TRBJ2-2	NA	TGTGCCAGCAGGGAGGGGGCTAGCACCGGGGAGCTGTTTTTT	CASREGASTGELFF
NA	TRBV5-6	TRBJ1-2	NA	TGTGCCAGCAGCTTGGGAACAGGGCCGGGCTATGGCTACACCTTC	CASSLGTGPGYGYTF
NA	TRBV29-1	TRBJ1-1	NA	TGCAGCGTTGGTACTAGGTTGGACACTGAAGCTTTCTTT	CSVGTRLDTEAFF
NA	TRBV29-1	TRBJ2-3	NA	TGCAGCGTTGAAGCCCACCGAGATACGCAGTATTTT	CSVEAHRDTQYF
NA	TRBV5-5	TRBJ2-7	NA	TGTGCCAGCAGCTCGGTCGGGGGATCTATCGACGAGCAGTACTTC	CASSSVGGSIDEQYF
once	TRBV5-1	TRBJ1-2	NA	TGCGCCAGCAGCGCATCGGGATCGCCGGGCGGCTACACCTTC	CASSASGSPGGYTF
NA	TRBV7-9	TRBJ2-3	TRBD1	TGTGCCAGCAGCTTAGGCGGACAGGGTTGGACAGATACGCAGTATTTT	CASSLGGQGWTDTQYF
few	TRBV20-1	TRBJ1-4	NA	TGCAGTGCCAGGTGGCAGGGAGGTGAAAAACTGTTTTTT	CSARWQGGEKLFF
NA	TRBV6-5	TRBJ1-1	NA	TGTGCCAGCAGTTACTCGACTGTCCCTGGTGGACATGGTACCACTGAAGCTTTCTTT	CASSYSTVPGGHGTTEAFF
few	TRBV13	TRBJ1-2	NA	TGTGCCAGCAGCTTAGCACCGAATCGCCGAGGCTACACCTTC	CASSLAPNRRGYTF
NA	TRBV13	TRBJ2-3	TRBD2	TGTGCCAGCAGCGAGCGGGGTTCCGGGGATACGCAGTATTTT	CASSERGSGDTQYF
NA	TRBV4-3	TRBJ2-3	NA	TGCCCCAGCAGCCAAACTTCTGGTTACTCCAACTTTAGCACAGATACGCAGTATTTT	CPSSQTSGYSNFSTDTQYF
NA	TRBV10-3	TRBJ2-7	NA	TGTGCCACGGCTTCAGGGGAGTCCGAGCAGTACTTC	CATASGESEQYF
NA	TRBV4-1	TRBJ1-5	NA	TGCGCCAGCAGCCATGGATTGGGGAGCAATCAGCCCCAGCATTTT	CASSHGLGSNQPQHF
NA	TRBV29-1	TRBJ2-5	NA	TGCAGCGTTGAAAGGGTAGGGGAGCAGTACTTC	CSVERVGEQYF
few	TRBV7-2	TRBJ2-7	TRBD2	TGTGCCAGCAGCTTTGCTAGCGGGGAATACGAGCAGTACTTC	CASSFASGEYEQYF
NA	TRBV4-1	TRBJ2-7	TRBD2	TGCGCCAGCAGCCAGATGACCGGGACTAGCGACGCCTACGAGCAGTACTTC	CASSQMTGTSDAYEQYF